What follows are 25 T cell receptor beta chains derived from one specimen sequenced in a study of vaccination and CD4 T cells after COVID-19. For these TCRs, the target antigens are not known. Treatment meaning: approximately nine-day PBMC culture with coronavirus spike peptide pools or control peptides (ViraFEST assay). An Oncomine TCR Beta short-read assay was used to sequence the DNA from cultured CD4+ T cells. TCRdb recomputed calls from the PCR reads with MiXCR, one row per CDR3 protein. The sample yields 14,000 or so distinct CDR3 sequences, 20% to 25% seen once. The input for sequencing was CD4+ T cells from blood, cultured in vitro, taken after SARS-CoV-2 vaccination. The receptors originated from a human donor who had recovered from COVID-19.

The V call is TRBV5-1, the J call TRBJ2-3, with 10 bases matching TRBD1. After removal of 3 bases from V and 8 bases from J, the junction contained 3 bases not matched to a gene. The germline CDR1 and CDR2 sequences are SGHRS and YFSETQ. The length of the CDR3 is 13 residues. The DNA for the CDR3 is TGCGCCAGCAGCTCCCGGACAGGGGGTACGCAGTATTTT. It codes for CASSSRTGGTQYF.

V gene TRBV6-2 or TRBV6-3 combines with J gene TRBJ1-5; no clear D gene. The CDR3 has 13 residues. V was cut by 0 bases and J by 6 bases, with 6 bases left in between. The V gene's germline CDR1 is MNHEY and CDR2 SVGEGT. The CDR3 spells CASSYSQIQPQHF. The CDR3 DNA is TGTGCCAGCAGTTACTCGCAGATTCAGCCCCAGCATTTT.

Notes on this clonotype: A read error may explain this, as a much larger clone is one base away. The chain carries TRBV6-1 and TRBJ2-5; TRBD2 matches 7 bases. Germline assignment: CDR1 MNHNS and CDR2 SASEGT. This CDR3 has 12 amino acids. After removal of 8 bases from V and 4 bases from J, the junction contained 4 bases not matched to a gene. The CDR3 region is CASQRGRETQYF. DNA of the CDR3: TGTGCCAGCCAGCGGGGACGAGAGACCCAGTACTTC.

This clonotype was observed a handful of times. The CDR3 protein is CASSPEGLGINEQYF. The CDR3 nucleotides read TGTGCCAGCAGCCCCGAGGGACTAGGGATCAACGAGCAGTACTTC. The rearrangement uses TRBV28 and TRBJ2-7; 8 bases map to TRBD2. CDR3 length: 15 amino acids. After removal of 6 bases from V and 5 bases from J, the junction contained 12 bases not matched to a gene. Germline loops: CDR1 MDHEN, CDR2 SYDVKM. Variable domain in full (rest from reference TRBV28 and TRBJ2-7): DVKVTQSSRYLVKRTGEKVFLECVQDMDHENMFWYRQDPGLGLRLIYFSYDVKMKEKGDIPEGYSVSREKKERFSLILESASTNQTSMYLCASSPEGLGINEQYFGPGTRLTVT.

V and J are TRBV6-4 and TRBJ2-3, with unresolved D. The CDR3 is 12 residues long. CDR1 and CDR2 (germline): MRHNA, SNTAGT. V was cut by 2 bases and J by 4 bases, with 4 bases left in between. Here the CDR3 reads CASSDGADTQYF. CDR3 nucleotide sequence: TGTGCCAGCAGTGACGGGGCAGATACGCAGTATTTT.

The chain uses TRBV19 and TRBJ2-1, with TRBD2 matching 9 bases. CDR3 length equals 15 residues. Germline CDR1 is LNHDA and CDR2 is SQIVND (reference sequence). J was trimmed by 6 bases and V by 7 bases; bases with no gene match: 10. The CDR3 region has the DNA TGTGCCAGTACCAAGGGGGGACTAGCTGTCAATGAGCAGTTCTTC. It translates to CASTKGGLAVNEQFF.

The sample holds a few counts of this clonotype. This sequence joins TRBV27 and TRBJ2-2; 7 nucleotides align to TRBD2. V lost 6 bases to trimming and J lost 2 bases; unmatched junction nucleotides: 6. The CDR3 covers 15 residues. In germline, CDR1 is MNHEY, CDR2 SMNVEV (reference sequence). The CDR3 sequence: CASRGDYLNTGELFF. Here the CDR3 DNA reads TGTGCCAGCAGGGGGGACTACCTCAACACCGGGGAGCTGTTTTTT.

In this sample, this clonotype is large. This chain links TRBV20-1 with TRBJ2-5, with 7 bases lining up with TRBD1. CDR1 is DFQATT, CDR2 SNEGSKA, per germline (reference sequence). This CDR3 spans 11 amino acids. CDR3 sequence reads: CSPQGRETQYF. The DNA of the CDR3 is TGCAGCCCACAGGGGAGAGAGACCCAGTACTTC.

The chain carries TRBV20-1 and TRBJ1-1; 7 bases match TRBD1. Per the germline V gene, CDR1 is DFQATT and CDR2 is SNEGSKA (reference sequence). The CDR3 covers 14 residues. V dropped 6 bases and J dropped 0; count of bases not matched to a gene: 7. This chain's CDR3 is CSALRDSLNTEAFF. For the CDR3, the DNA is TGCAGTGCCCTGAGGGACAGCCTGAACACTGAAGCTTTCTTT.

This clonotype was recorded a few times. The V call is TRBV6-5, the J call TRBJ2-3; D not resolved. Trimming removed 3 bases at V and 1 base at J, with 5 bases between. Germline CDR1 is MNHEY and CDR2 is SVGAGI. There are 13 residues in the CDR3. The CDR3 sequence is CASSYAGTDTQYF. The DNA for the CDR3 is TGTGCCAGCAGTTATGCTGGCACAGATACGCAGTATTTT.

This clonotype was found a few times. This chain connects TRBV6-1 to TRBJ2-7; 10 bases line up with TRBD2. The CDR3 covers 15 residues. Germline V gene sequence: CDR1 MNHNS, CDR2 SASEGT. V was clipped by 3 bases and J by 4 bases; unmatched bases: 6. The CDR3 region is CASSDLRTSGYEQYF. In DNA, the CDR3 is TGTGCCAGCAGTGACCTCAGGACTAGCGGATACGAGCAGTACTTC.

The V call is TRBV6-5, the J call TRBJ2-3; 13 bases fit TRBD2. After removal of 2 bases from V and 4 bases from J, the junction contained 3 bases not matched to a gene. The CDR3 has 16 amino acids. Germline V gene lookup returns CDR1 MNHEY and CDR2 SVGAGI. In nucleotides, the CDR3 is TGTGCCAGCAGTTACCGGACTAGCGGGAGCCCAGATACGCAGTATTTT. As protein: CASSYRTSGSPDTQYF.

The chain uses TRBV27 and TRBJ1-5, with TRBD1 matching 10 bases. V gave up 5 bases and J gave up 6 bases; unmatched junction bases: 4. This CDR3 is 14 amino acids long. Germline values: CDR1 MNHEY, CDR2 SMNVEV (reference sequence). The DNA for the CDR3 is TGTGCCAGCAGTCTAGACAGGGGGCGTCAGCCCCAGCATTTT. The encoded protein is CASSLDRGRQPQHF.

V gene TRBV11-2 combines with J gene TRBJ2-3; weak D call: TRBD2 (6 bases). Germline V CDR1 and CDR2: SGHAT, FQNNGV. The V end lost 8 bases, the J end lost 1 base, and 13 bases lay between the germline ends. The CDR3 totals 14 residues. The DNA for the CDR3 is TGTGCCAGCCGATTGGCTAGCGGCACAGATACGCAGTATTTT. Amino acids: CASRLASGTDTQYF. Full variable domain (rest looked up from reference TRBV11-2 and TRBJ2-3): EAGVAQSPRYKIIEKRQSVAFWCNPISGHATLYWYQQILGQGPKLLIQFQNNGVVDDSQLPKDRFSAERLKGVDSTLKIQPAKLEDSAVYLCASRLASGTDTQYFGPGTRLTVL.

The V and J genes are TRBV6-1 and TRBJ2-1, with D hard to call. The CDR3 sequence is 16 residues long. V lost 4 bases and J lost 2, with 15 bases in between. Per germline, CDR1 MNHNS and CDR2 SASEGT. CDR3 protein: CASSGRPLIPYNEQFF. Written as DNA, the CDR3 is TGTGCCAGCAGTGGCAGACCCCTCATTCCCTACAATGAGCAGTTCTTC.

This clonotype was found a few times. The chain is built from TRBV29-1 and TRBJ2-5; the D gene is possibly TRBD2 (6 bases). The CDR3 is made up of 14 amino acids. Per germline, CDR1 SQVTM and CDR2 ANQGSEA. Trimming left V 5 bases short and J 1 base short, with 14 bases between. CDR3: CSVLKEGSQETQYF. For the CDR3, the DNA is TGCAGCGTTCTCAAGGAGGGATCCCAAGAGACCCAGTACTTC.

V gene TRBV28 combines with J gene TRBJ2-7; tentative D call: TRBD2 (5 bases). V shed 3 bases and J shed 9 bases, with 15 bases lying between them. Germline assignment: CDR1 MDHEN and CDR2 SYDVKM. The length of the CDR3 is 13 residues. CDR3 loop: CASSFSGSRWQYF. In nucleotides, the CDR3 is TGTGCCAGCAGTTTTTCGGGGTCCCGATGGCAGTACTTC.

This clonotype appeared a few times. The V call is TRBV7-2, the J call TRBJ1-5, with TRBD1 identical over 7 bases. V lost 5 bases to trimming and J lost 0 bases; unmatched junction nucleotides: 13. The CDR3 spans 18 residues. Germline CDR1 is SGHTA and CDR2 is FQGNSA. DNA for the CDR3: TGTGCCAGCAGCCTCTATAAGGGGGCAGGATATAGCAATCAGCCCCAGCATTTT. It specifies CASSLYKGAGYSNQPQHF.

This sequence joins TRBV7-9 and TRBJ2-2; TRBD2 agrees at 11 bases. The CDR3 runs 16 residues. V dropped 3 bases and J dropped 0; count of bases not matched to a gene: 0. From germline, CDR1 is SEHNR and CDR2 FQNEAQ (reference sequence). CDR3 amino acids: CASSLGLAANTGELFF. CDR3 coding DNA: TGTGCCAGCAGCTTGGGACTAGCGGCGAACACCGGGGAGCTGTTTTTT.

This CDR3 is CASSSTGAMNTEAFF. DNA of the CDR3: TGTGCCAGCAGTTCGACAGGGGCTATGAACACTGAAGCTTTCTTT. This sequence joins TRBV12-3 or TRBV12-4 and TRBJ1-1; 8 bases match TRBD1. CDR3 length: 15 amino acids. V lost 4 bases to trimming and J lost 0 bases; unmatched junction nucleotides: 4.

This clonotype is categorized as medium-sized. CDR3 protein: CSAFSGSPPYF. The CDR3 DNA is TGCAGTGCTTTTAGCGGGAGCCCCCCGTACTTC. This chain links TRBV20-1 with TRBJ2-5, with TRBD2 identical over 9 bases. Germline V gives CDR1 DFQATT, CDR2 SNEGSKA (reference sequence). This CDR3 has 11 amino acids. Germline trimming cut 5 bases from V and 13 bases from J; bases unmatched to any gene: 8.

The chain carries TRBV5-1 and TRBJ2-2; TRBD1 matches at 7 bases. V shed 4 bases and J 7 bases; nucleotides not matched to a gene: 10. Germline values: CDR1 SGHRS, CDR2 YFSETQ. The CDR3 has 15 amino acids. Here the CDR3 reads CASSLDGQDFGELFF. The CDR3, as DNA: TGCGCCAGCAGCCTAGATGGACAGGACTTCGGGGAGCTGTTTTTT.

This clonotype is termed medium-sized. This rearrangement joins TRBV24-1 to TRBJ2-5; 7 bases agree with TRBD2. This CDR3 has 16 residues. Germline CDR1 KGHDR, CDR2 SFDVKD. The V segment lost 4 bases and the J segment 2 bases; nucleotides outside the gene matches: 9. This chain's CDR3 is CATSDSQAGTQETQYF. DNA for the CDR3: TGTGCCACCAGTGACTCTCAAGCGGGAACGCAAGAGACCCAGTACTTC.

The chain is built from TRBV4-2 and TRBJ2-1, with D perhaps matching TRBD2 (6 bases). The germline V gene encodes CDR1 LGHNA and CDR2 YNFKEQ. Trimming took off 1 base at V and 4 bases at J, with 11 bases between the two ends. CDR3 length: 15 residues. The CDR3 spells CASSQGRDRYNEQFF. The CDR3 bases are TGTGCCAGCAGCCAAGGGCGGGATCGATACAATGAGCAGTTCTTC.

This clonotype was seen only a few times. This chain uses TRBV2 with TRBJ1-2, with D tentatively TRBD1 (5 bases). Germline CDR1 SNHLY, CDR2 FYNNEI. CDR3 size: 13 residues. The CDR3 loop is CADTDRGSRGYTF. In nucleotides, the CDR3 is TGTGCAGACACCGACAGAGGCTCTCGTGGCTACACCTTC.